The clone carrying this T cell receptor beta chain appeared a few times. The antigen remains undetermined. These data are taken from a study of OX40 agonist ivuxolimab in advanced cancers. V was pared by 4 bases and J by 10 bases, with 9 bases of the junction left unmatched. This CDR3 spans 15 amino acids. Per germline, CDR1 SGHRS and CDR2 YFSETQ. Some clones are missing from TCRdb's copy, which holds only in-frame ones; the method was immunoSEQ multiplex PCR. This sample has tens of thousands of clones, with more than 70% found just once. Whole-study results and caveats: Certain nonresponders likewise exhibited a low normalized T-cell clonal expansion. On average, CD8+ T cells had more expanded clones than CD4+. Determination of antigen specificity was not performed for the expanded peripheral T cells.

The clonotype was recovered from an adult with an advanced solid tumor such as melanoma, head and neck, liver or kidney cancer. The sequencing used CD4+ or CD8+ T cells sorted from blood, collected in a trial of the OX40 agonist ivuxolimab. The rearrangement joins TRBV5-1 to TRBJ1-6, with TRBD1 identical over 9 bases. The CDR3 DNA sequence: TGCGCCAGCAGCGAACCGGGACAGGGAAACTCACCCCTCCACTTT. Translated: CASSEPGQGNSPLHF.